The 24 T cell receptor beta chains below come from one sample, sequenced in a study of response to subunit inactivated influenza vaccine. TCRdb independently ran MiXCR on the RT-PCR reads; one entry per CDR3 protein. The sample holds approximately 570,000 distinct CDR3 sequences, less than 10% seen once. The input for sequencing was PBMCs from blood, taken less than 30 months after vaccination. The receptors derive from a man aged 50 to 69 who received an inactivated influenza vaccine.

The chain couples TRBV7-8 to TRBJ2-5, with TRBD2 matching over 7 bases. CDR3 length: 15 residues. CDR1 SGHVS and CDR2 FQNEAQ come from the germline V gene. V dropped 1 base and J dropped 9; count of bases not matched to a gene: 11. The CDR3 reads CASSLGMPARGAQYF. The CDR3 coding sequence is TGTGCCAGCAGCTTAGGCATGCCTGCCCGGGGGGCCCAGTACTTC.

This clonotype was recorded a few times. V gene TRBV21-1 combines with J gene TRBJ2-3. TRBV21-1 is a pseudogene. This CDR3 is built from 16 residues. Written as DNA, the CDR3 is TGTGCCAGCAGCAAAGCGCCCACAGACTGCACAGATACGCAGTATTTT. It translates to CASSKAPTDCTDTQYF.

The chain couples TRBV9 to TRBJ2-7; no firm D call. V gave up 3 bases and J gave up 5 bases, with 12 bases separating them. This CDR3 region has 13 residues. Germline V CDR1 and CDR2: SGDLS, YYNGEE. The DNA for the CDR3 is TGTGCCAGCAGCGCGCATCTCTACGACGAGCAGTACTTC. Protein sequence: CASSAHLYDEQYF.

This clonotype showed up many times. The chain employs TRBV20-1 and TRBJ2-3; D is unresolved. Deletions cut 3 bases from V and 8 bases from J, with 12 bases between. The germline V gene encodes CDR1 DFQATT and CDR2 SNEGSKA (reference sequence). This CDR3 has 12 residues. As DNA, the CDR3 is TGCAGTGCTAGCGGAGATCCGGGTACGCAGTATTTT. Amino acids: CSASGDPGTQYF.

This chain joins TRBV2 and TRBJ2-7, with 7 positions matching TRBD1. Germline V CDR1 and CDR2: SNHLY, FYNNEI. V trimming: 7 bases; J trimming: 1 base; junction bases outside the gene matches: 7. The CDR3 spans 14 residues. CDR3 sequence: CASTGQLSSYEQYF. The CDR3 nucleotides are TGTGCCAGCACGGGACAGCTCTCTTCCTACGAGCAGTACTTC.

The chain joins TRBV7-2 to TRBJ2-1; 9 bases are a match to TRBD1. Trimming took 1 base from V and 14 from J; bases not matched to a gene: 3. This CDR3 has 12 amino acids. Germline CDR1 and CDR2: SGHTA and FQGNSA. The DNA for the CDR3 is TGTGCCAGCAGCTTAGATGACAGGGGGGAGTTCTTC. Its translation is CASSLDDRGEFF.

This clonotype came up many times. J is TRBJ1-1 and V is TRBV7-2; TRBD1 matches at 7 bases. Germline values: CDR1 SGHTA, CDR2 FQGNSA. Trimming cost V 1 base and J 4 bases; bases outside gene matches: 6. The CDR3 consists of 15 residues. The CDR3 reads CASSLGDSLGTEAFF. The CDR3 bases are TGTGCCAGCAGCTTAGGGGACAGCCTTGGCACTGAAGCTTTCTTT.

Only a few counts were recorded for this clonotype. The chain combines TRBV2 with TRBJ2-5; 9 bases line up with TRBD1. Germline values: CDR1 SNHLY, CDR2 FYNNEI. V shed 5 bases, J shed 5 bases, and the junction held 12 bases outside the gene matches. The CDR3 has 16 residues. CDR3 in amino acids: CASSPRDRDPPETQYF. In nucleotides, the CDR3 is TGTGCCAGCAGTCCCCGGGACAGGGATCCTCCGGAGACCCAGTACTTC.

This clonotype was recorded at least ten times. V gene TRBV2 combines with J gene TRBJ1-5; the D gene is possibly TRBD1 (6 bases). Trimming removed 1 base from V and 4 bases from J, with 11 bases in between. This CDR3 is 15 amino acids long. Germline V lookup: CDR1 SNHLY, CDR2 FYNNEI. The CDR3 DNA follows: TGTGCCAGCAGTGAAGTCTTAGGGGGAAATCAGCCCCAGCATTTT. Translated: CASSEVLGGNQPQHF.

As to this clonotype: A much larger clone sits a single nucleotide away, making a read error possible. V gene TRBV20-1 combines with J gene TRBJ2-1, with 10 nucleotides matching TRBD2. Germline-derived CDR1 and CDR2 are DFQATT and SNEGSKA (reference sequence). The CDR3 is 17 residues long. After removal of 2 bases from V and 5 bases from J, the junction contained 12 bases not matched to a gene. The CDR3 region has the DNA TGCAGTGCTAGACTGGGCGTCAGGCTAGCGGGAGACAATGAGCAGTTCTTC. Protein: CSARLGVRLAGDNEQFF.

This clonotype was detected only a few times. V and J are TRBV25-1 and TRBJ2-2, with TRBD1 matching 9 bases. Germline CDR1 reads MGHDK; CDR2 reads SYGVNS. J lost 5 bases, V lost 4 bases, and 5 bases had no gene match. This CDR3 is 15 amino acids long. This CDR3 is CASSGSGQGTGELFF. The CDR3 nucleotides are TGTGCCAGCAGTGGATCGGGACAGGGTACCGGGGAGCTGTTTTTT.

This clonotype was observed at least ten times. V gene TRBV20-1 combines with J gene TRBJ1-5; the D gene is possibly TRBD1 (5 bases). The V and J ends lost 6 bases and 2 bases respectively, with 17 bases between them. CDR1 and CDR2 (germline): DFQATT, SNEGSKA (reference sequence). The CDR3 is 15 residues long. The CDR3 protein is CSALPGGTGNQPQHF. Written as DNA, the CDR3 is TGCAGTGCCCTCCCTGGGGGAACGGGCAATCAGCCCCAGCATTTT.

V is TRBV20-1 and J is TRBJ1-1; no reliable D call. Germline values: CDR1 DFQATT, CDR2 SNEGSKA (reference sequence). V lost 6 bases and J 4 bases, leaving 18 bases between the germline ends. This CDR3 comprises 14 residues. The CDR3 loop reads CSARRENAPTEAFF. The CDR3 DNA is TGCAGTGCGAGAAGAGAGAACGCTCCCACTGAAGCTTTCTTT.

This clonotype occurred a few times. This chain connects TRBV20-1 to TRBJ2-7; TRBD2 might be the D (5 bases). Germline CDR1 and CDR2: DFQATT and SNEGSKA (reference sequence). The CDR3 extends over 14 amino acids. V dropped 0 bases and J dropped 0 bases, with 9 bases sitting between them. CDR3 sequence: CSARDTGNSYEQYF. The CDR3 DNA reads as TGCAGTGCTAGAGATACGGGGAACTCCTACGAGCAGTACTTC.

In its sample, this clonotype was seen a few times. V usage is TRBV15 and J usage is TRBJ2-5; 12 bases fit TRBD2. The V segment lost 6 bases and the J segment 3 bases; nucleotides outside the gene matches: 2. Per germline, CDR1 LNHNV and CDR2 YYDKDF (reference sequence). The CDR3 runs 14 residues. CDR3 residues: CATRLAGGKETQYF. The CDR3 nucleotides are TGTGCCACCAGACTAGCGGGGGGTAAAGAGACCCAGTACTTC. Using reference TRBV15 and TRBJ2-5 for the parts outside the CDR3, the full variable domain is DAMVIQNPRYQVTQFGKPVTLSCSQTLNHNVMYWYQQKSSQAPKLLFHYYDKDFNNEADTPDNFQSRRPNTSFCFLDIRSPGLGDTAMYLCATRLAGGKETQYFGPGTRLLVL.

This clonotype was counted only a few times. The rearrangement joins TRBV9 to TRBJ2-3; no definite D call. Germline CDR1 is SGDLS and CDR2 is YYNGEE. Trimming took off 1 base at V and 2 bases at J, with 11 bases between the two ends. This CDR3 region has 15 residues. CDR3 coding DNA: TGTGCCAGCAGCGTATCGCACCTCTACACAGATACGCAGTATTTT. It yields the protein CASSVSHLYTDTQYF.

This clonotype was recorded at least ten times. The chain has TRBV7-9 and TRBJ2-1; TRBD1 matches at 8 bases. The CDR3 is 16 residues long. CDR1 and CDR2 (germline): SEHNR, FQNEAQ (reference sequence). J was trimmed by 4 bases and V by 3 bases; bases with no gene match: 8. In nucleotides, the CDR3 is TGTGCCAGCAGCTTTCCAGGGGGCGCGTATTACAATGAGCAGTTCTTC. This codes for CASSFPGGAYYNEQFF.

Many counts were recorded for this clonotype. The chain recombines TRBV6-2 or TRBV6-3 with TRBJ2-1, with D possibly matching TRBD2 (5 bases). This CDR3 is 11 amino acids long. The germline V gene has CDR1 MNHEY and CDR2 SVGEGT. Trimming cost V 0 bases and J 11 bases, with 5 bases left between them. The CDR3 protein is CASSYSTKQFF. CDR3 DNA sequence: TGTGCCAGCAGTTACTCGACTAAGCAGTTCTTC.

A few counts support this clonotype. V usage is TRBV6-1 and J usage is TRBJ1-2, with unresolved D. Germline V gene lookup returns CDR1 MNHNS and CDR2 SASEGT. The CDR3 sequence is 13 residues long. V was cut by 0 bases and J by 7 bases, with 9 bases left in between. CDR3 coding DNA: TGTGCCAGCAGTGAAGCGGCGGACCGTGGCTACACCTTC. This codes for CASSEAADRGYTF.

This clonotype has only a few counts. This chain links TRBV7-9 with TRBJ2-3; the D gene could be TRBD1 or TRBD2 (6 bases each). The CDR3 sequence is 17 residues long. V gave up 8 bases and J gave up 0 bases, with 21 bases separating them. Germline lookup yields CDR1 SEHNR and CDR2 FQNEAQ (reference sequence). The CDR3 coding sequence is TGTGCCAGCTTCGAGTGGGGGGCGGCTTTAAGCACAGATACGCAGTATTTT. Protein sequence: CASFEWGAALSTDTQYF. Filled out from reference TRBV7-9 and TRBJ2-3, the complete variable domain reads DTGVSQNPRHKITKRGQNVTFRCDPISEHNRLYWYRQTLGQGPEFLTYFQNEAQLEKSRLLSDRFSAERPKGSFSTLEIQRTEQGDSAMYLCASFEWGAALSTDTQYFGPGTRLTVL.

This rearrangement joins TRBV5-1 to TRBJ2-1; D not certain. The CDR3 contains 14 residues. Per germline, CDR1 SGHRS and CDR2 YFSETQ. Trimming removed 3 bases at V and 5 bases at J, with 12 bases between. In nucleotides, the CDR3 is TGCGCCAGCAGCTGGCTGGCCGAGAACAATGAGCAGTTCTTC. Amino acid sequence: CASSWLAENNEQFF.

This clonotype was detected many times. This sequence joins TRBV2 and TRBJ2-5; TRBD1 matches at 9 bases. Germline CDR1 reads SNHLY; CDR2 reads FYNNEI. This CDR3 comprises 14 residues. The trim removed 6 bases at V and 2 bases at J, leaving 4 bases unmatched. As DNA, the CDR3 is TGTGCCAGCAGAGAGGGACAGGGTCAAGAGACCCAGTACTTC. The encoded protein is CASREGQGQETQYF.

J is TRBJ2-1 and V is TRBV7-2, with D unresolved. The ends were cut back, 5 bases at V and 5 bases at J, with 10 bases in the middle. This CDR3 is built from 13 residues. Germline V gene data show CDR1 as SGHTA and CDR2 as FQGNSA. The CDR3: CASSPSRDNEQFF. The CDR3 nucleotides are TGTGCCAGCAGCCCGAGCCGGGACAATGAGCAGTTCTTC.

This clonotype was recorded at least ten times. The chain has TRBV11-2 and TRBJ2-3, with 10 bases that match TRBD1. Germline CDR1 and CDR2: SGHAT and FQNNGV. V lost 1 base and J lost 1; bases outside the gene matches: 2. The CDR3 runs to 16 residues. The CDR3 protein is CASSLATGGRTDTQYF. For the CDR3, the DNA is TGTGCCAGCAGCTTAGCGACAGGGGGCCGCACAGATACGCAGTATTTT.